The 10 T cell receptor beta chains given below trace back to one sample, sequenced in a study of blood T cell repertoires in COVID-19. Assay: immunoSEQ multiplex PCR; the TCRdb copy retains only in-frame clones and omits some. The sample has more than 200,000 clones, approximately 84% seen once. Specimen: peripheral blood. The receptor set was obtained from a woman older than 75 with acute or convalescent COVID-19.

The chain couples TRBV12-3 or TRBV12-4 to TRBJ1-5; D not resolved. This CDR3 region has 13 residues. Between the trimmed V and J ends, which lost 3 bases and 5 bases, there was a span of 8 bases. CDR3 DNA sequence: TGTGCCAGCAGTTTGTTATCTCATCAGCCCCAGCATTTT. This encodes CASSLLSHQPQHF.

This clone showed up just once. The J gene is TRBJ1-2, the V gene TRBV7-2; TRBD1 matches 8 bases. This CDR3 is 13 amino acids long. From germline, CDR1 is SGHTA and CDR2 FQGNSA. V shed 1 base, J shed 8 bases, and the junction held 3 bases outside the gene matches. The CDR3 reads CASSLVPGGGYTF. The CDR3 coding sequence is TGTGCCAGCAGCTTAGTCCCAGGGGGCGGCTACACCTTC. The variable domain in full, completed from reference TRBV7-2 and TRBJ1-2, reads GAGVSQSPSNKVTEKGKDVELRCDPISGHTALYWYRQSLGQGLEFLIYFQGNSAPDKSGLPSDRFSAERTGGSVSTLTIQRTQQEDSAVYLCASSLVPGGGYTFGSGTRLTVV.

This sequence joins TRBV19 and TRBJ1-6, with D hard to call. Trimming cost V 3 bases and J 0 bases, with 6 bases left between them. Germline V gives CDR1 LNHDA, CDR2 SQIVND (reference sequence). CDR3 size: 15 residues. CDR3 DNA: TGTGCCAGTAGTATTCAGGTCTCCTATAATTCACCCCTCCACTTT. Translation: CASSIQVSYNSPLHF. The full variable domain, rest sourced from reference TRBV19 and TRBJ1-6, is DGGITQSPKYLFRKEGQNVTLSCEQNLNHDAMYWYRQDPGQGLRLIYYSQIVNDFQKGDIAEGYSVSREKKESFPLTVTSAQKNPTAFYLCASSIQVSYNSPLHFGNGTRLTVT.

The chain couples TRBV5-4 to TRBJ1-2, with 11 bases fitting TRBD1. CDR1 and CDR2 (germline): SGHNT, YYREEE (reference sequence). The V and J ends lost 3 bases and 8 bases, in that order; junction bases with no gene match: 3. This CDR3 spans 13 amino acids. The CDR3 loop is CASSSWTGGGYTF. The CDR3 DNA is TGTGCCAGCAGCTCCTGGACAGGGGGCGGCTACACCTTC.

The gene calls are TRBV7-9 and TRBJ2-3; 8 bases line up with TRBD2. The junction had 9 bases not matched to a gene; V was cut back by 5 bases and J by 5 bases. The germline V gene encodes CDR1 SEHNR and CDR2 FQNEAQ (reference sequence). The CDR3 has 15 residues. The CDR3 here is CASSREGLAGDTQYF. The DNA of the CDR3 is TGTGCCAGCAGCCGCGAGGGGCTAGCGGGAGATACGCAGTATTTT.

The V gene is TRBV7-9, the J gene TRBJ1-2; D gene ambiguous. The CDR3 is 13 residues long. Deletions cut 1 base from V and 4 bases from J, with 7 bases between. Germline V gene sequence: CDR1 SEHNR, CDR2 FQNEAQ (reference sequence). In DNA, the CDR3 is TGTGCCAGCAGCTTAGAGGGAGGCTATGGCTACACCTTC. It is translated as CASSLEGGYGYTF.

This chain links TRBV2 with TRBJ1-2; D is uncertain. Germline assignment: CDR1 SNHLY and CDR2 FYNNEI. The CDR3 runs 16 residues. V was trimmed by 3 bases and J by 4 bases, leaving 18 bases between them. The CDR3 bases are TGTGCCAGCAGTGATCCACGACACCCTTCAGGCTATGGCTACACCTTC. Amino acid sequence: CASSDPRHPSGYGYTF.

This clone occurred many times. Other DNA variants within this sample encode the same CDR3. The chain is built from TRBV2 and TRBJ1-1; 7 bases align to TRBD1. The CDR3 totals 14 residues. The J segment lost 0 bases and the V segment lost 6 bases, leaving 4 bases of the junction unmatched. Germline-derived CDR1 and CDR2 are SNHLY and FYNNEI. CDR3: CASRRQGLNTEAFF. The CDR3 region has the DNA TGTGCCAGCAGACGACAGGGCCTGAACACTGAAGCTTTCTTT.

The chain links TRBV7-9 to TRBJ2-1, with TRBD2 matching 8 bases. This CDR3 is built from 16 residues. The trim removed 5 bases at V and 3 bases at J, leaving 9 bases unmatched. Germline-derived CDR1 and CDR2 are SEHNR and FQNEAQ (reference sequence). CDR3 sequence: CASSPKLADLYNEQFF. The CDR3 coding sequence is TGTGCCAGCAGCCCGAAACTAGCGGACCTCTACAATGAGCAGTTCTTC. Based on the CDR3 plus reference TRBV7-9 and TRBJ2-1, the full variable domain is DTGVSQNPRHKITKRGQNVTFRCDPISEHNRLYWYRQTLGQGPEFLTYFQNEAQLEKSRLLSDRFSAERPKGSFSTLEIQRTEQGDSAMYLCASSPKLADLYNEQFFGPGTRLTVL.

The chain has TRBV24-1 and TRBJ2-1, with TRBD1 identical over 8 bases. Germline loops: CDR1 KGHDR, CDR2 SFDVKD. This CDR3 is built from 14 residues. Germline trimming cut 5 bases from V and 6 bases from J; bases unmatched to any gene: 5. CDR3 sequence reads: CATSGGQVTNEQFF. As DNA, the CDR3 is TGTGCCACCAGTGGGGGACAGGTGACCAATGAGCAGTTCTTC.